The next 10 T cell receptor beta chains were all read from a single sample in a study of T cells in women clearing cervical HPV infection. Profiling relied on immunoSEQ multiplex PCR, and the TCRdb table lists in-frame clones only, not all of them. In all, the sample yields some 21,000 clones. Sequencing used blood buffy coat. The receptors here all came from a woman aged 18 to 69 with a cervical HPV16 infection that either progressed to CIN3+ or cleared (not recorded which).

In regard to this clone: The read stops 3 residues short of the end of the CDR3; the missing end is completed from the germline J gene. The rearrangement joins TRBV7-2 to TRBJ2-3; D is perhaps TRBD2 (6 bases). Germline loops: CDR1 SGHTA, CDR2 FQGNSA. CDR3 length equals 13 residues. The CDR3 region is CASSAGLLETQYF. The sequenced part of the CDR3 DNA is TGTGCCAGCAGCGCGGGACTCCTAGAGACG.

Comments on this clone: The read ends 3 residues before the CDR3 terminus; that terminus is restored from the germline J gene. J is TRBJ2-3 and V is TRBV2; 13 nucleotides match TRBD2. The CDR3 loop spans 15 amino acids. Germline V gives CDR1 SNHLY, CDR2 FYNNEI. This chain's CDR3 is CASTQLAGGLETQYF. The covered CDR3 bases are TGTGCCAGCACTCAACTAGCGGGGGGGCTTGAGACG.

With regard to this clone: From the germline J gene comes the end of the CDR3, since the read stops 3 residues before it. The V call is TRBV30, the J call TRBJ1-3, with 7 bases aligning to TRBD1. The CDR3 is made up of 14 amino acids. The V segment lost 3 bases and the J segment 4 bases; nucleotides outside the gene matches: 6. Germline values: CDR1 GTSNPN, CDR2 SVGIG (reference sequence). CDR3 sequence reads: CAWRARGGGNTIYF. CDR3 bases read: TGTGCCTGGAGGGCGCGAGGGGGCGGAAACACC. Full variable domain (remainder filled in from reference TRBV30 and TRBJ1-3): SQTIHQWPATLVQPVGSPLSLECTVEGTSNPNLYWYRQAAGRGLQLLFYSVGIGQISSEVPQNLSASRPQDRQFILSSKKLLLSDSGFYLCAWRARGGGNTIYFGEGSWLTVV.

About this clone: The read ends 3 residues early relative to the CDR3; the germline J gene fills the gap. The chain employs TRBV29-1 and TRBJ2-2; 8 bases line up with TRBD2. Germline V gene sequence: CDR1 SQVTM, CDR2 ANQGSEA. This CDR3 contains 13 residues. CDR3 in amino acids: CSVAGGHNEKLFF. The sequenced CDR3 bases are TGCAGCGTTGCGGGGGGGCATAATGAAAAG.

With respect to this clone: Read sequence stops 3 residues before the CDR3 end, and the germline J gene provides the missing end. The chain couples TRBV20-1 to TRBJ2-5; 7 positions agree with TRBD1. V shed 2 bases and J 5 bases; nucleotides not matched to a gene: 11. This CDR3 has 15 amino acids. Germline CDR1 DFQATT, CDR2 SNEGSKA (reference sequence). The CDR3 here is CSARLPTGIWETQYF. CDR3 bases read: TGCAGTGCTAGATTACCGACAGGGATCTGGGAGACC.

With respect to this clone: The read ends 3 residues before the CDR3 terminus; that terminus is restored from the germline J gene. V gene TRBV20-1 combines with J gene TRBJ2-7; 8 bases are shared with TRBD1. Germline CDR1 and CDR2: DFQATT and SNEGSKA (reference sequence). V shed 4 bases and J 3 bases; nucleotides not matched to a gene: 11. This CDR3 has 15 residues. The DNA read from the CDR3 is TGCAGTGCTACCAGGACAGGGCGCTTTCTCTACGAG. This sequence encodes CSATRTGRFLYE. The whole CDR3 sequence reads CSATRTGRFLYEQYF.

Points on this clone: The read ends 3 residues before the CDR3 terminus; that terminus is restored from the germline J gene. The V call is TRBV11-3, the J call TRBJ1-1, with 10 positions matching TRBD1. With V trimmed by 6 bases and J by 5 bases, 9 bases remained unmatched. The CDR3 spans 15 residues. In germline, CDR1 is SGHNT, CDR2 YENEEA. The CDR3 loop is CASRPTTGGVTEAFF. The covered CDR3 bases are TGTGCCAGCAGGCCTACGACAGGGGGCGTGACTGAA. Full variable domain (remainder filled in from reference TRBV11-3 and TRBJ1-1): EAGVVQSPRYKIIEKKQPVAFWCNPISGHNTLYWYLQNLGQGPELLIRYENEEAVDDSQLPKDRFSAERLKGVDSTLKIQPAELGDSAVYLCASRPTTGGVTEAFFGQGTRLTVV.

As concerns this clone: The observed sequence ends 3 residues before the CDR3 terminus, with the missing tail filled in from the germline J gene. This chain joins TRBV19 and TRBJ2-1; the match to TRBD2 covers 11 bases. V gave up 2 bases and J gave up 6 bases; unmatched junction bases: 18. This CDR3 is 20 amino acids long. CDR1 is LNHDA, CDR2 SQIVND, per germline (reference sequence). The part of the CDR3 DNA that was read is TGTGCCAGTAGTATAAGTCTGGGGGCTCTAGCGGGGGGTAGGGTCAATGAG. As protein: CASSISLGALAGGRVNE. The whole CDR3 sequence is CASSISLGALAGGRVNEQFF.

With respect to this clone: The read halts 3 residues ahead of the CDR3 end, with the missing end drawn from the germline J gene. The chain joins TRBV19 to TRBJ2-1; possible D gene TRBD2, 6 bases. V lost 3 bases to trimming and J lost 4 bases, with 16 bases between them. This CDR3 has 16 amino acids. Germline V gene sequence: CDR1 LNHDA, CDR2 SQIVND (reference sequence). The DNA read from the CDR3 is TGTGCCAGTAGTATCTGGTCTAGCGTTAGATACAATGAG. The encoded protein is CASSIWSSVRYNE. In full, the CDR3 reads CASSIWSSVRYNEQFF.

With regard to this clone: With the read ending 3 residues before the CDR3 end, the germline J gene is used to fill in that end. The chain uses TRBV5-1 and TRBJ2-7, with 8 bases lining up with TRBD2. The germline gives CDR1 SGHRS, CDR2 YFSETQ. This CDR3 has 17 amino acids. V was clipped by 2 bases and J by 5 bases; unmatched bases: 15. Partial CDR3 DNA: TGCGCCAGCAGCTTCACCTACTTTGGTAGCGGGATCCACGAG. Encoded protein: CASSFTYFGSGIHE. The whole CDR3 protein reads CASSFTYFGSGIHEQYF. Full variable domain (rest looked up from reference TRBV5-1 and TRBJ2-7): KAGVTQTPRYLIKTRGQQVTLSCSPISGHRSVSWYQQTPGQGLQFLFEYFSETQRNKGNFPGRFSGRQFSNSRSEMNVSTLELGDSALYLCASSFTYFGSGIHEQYFGPGTRLTVT.